The 15 T cell receptor beta chains listed next were all sequenced from one sample in a study of T-cell reconstitution after alpha-beta-depleted transplantation in children. The TCRbeta library was prepared with unique molecular identifiers. TCRdb re-called the PCR reads with MiXCR, one entry per CDR3 protein. The sample lists about 98,000 distinct CDR3 sequences, about 5.6% seen once, with roughly 5.5% in the top ten. The material sequenced was PBMCs, mostly from graft donor cells, taken 60 days after TCRalphabeta/CD19-depleted stem cell transplant. These receptors originate from a female patient aged 2-9 years who had a stem cell transplant for Fanconi anemia, so the T cells may come from the graft donor.

The CDR3 loop is CASSGTGAEAFF. DNA of the CDR3: TGTGCCAGCAGCGGGACAGGGGCTGAAGCTTTCTTT. The J gene is TRBJ1-1, the V gene TRBV7-3, with TRBD1 identical over 10 bases. V trimming: 5 bases; J trimming: 6 bases; junction bases outside the gene matches: 0. Germline loops: CDR1 SGHTA, CDR2 FQGTGA. CDR3 length: 12 residues.

At least ten counts were recorded for this clonotype. The chain carries TRBV29-1 and TRBJ2-2; the D is unclear. The V gene lost 0 bases and the J gene lost 6 bases, with 14 bases spanning the gap. Germline V gives CDR1 SQVTM, CDR2 ANQGSEA. The CDR3 sequence is 15 residues long. The CDR3 coding sequence is TGCAGCGTTGAAGATGTTCAGACAACAGCCGGGGAGCTGTTTTTT. Translated, it gives CSVEDVQTTAGELFF.

This clonotype has at least ten counts. This rearrangement joins TRBV7-2 to TRBJ2-1, with unresolved D. The V end was cut by 0 bases, the J end by 8 bases, with 17 bases between. In germline, CDR1 is SGHTA, CDR2 FQGNSA. The length of the CDR3 is 16 residues. The CDR3 reads CASSLATLRAGYEQFF. DNA of the CDR3: TGTGCCAGCAGCTTAGCCACTTTAAGGGCCGGCTATGAGCAGTTCTTC.

This clonotype was seen repeatedly, ten times or more. V usage is TRBV7-2 and J usage is TRBJ2-7; D may be TRBD1 (6 bases). The CDR3 is 12 residues long. Germline CDR1 is SGHTA and CDR2 is FQGNSA. With 4 bases removed from V and 2 bases from J, the gap between germline ends came to 6 bases. CDR3 region: CASSYRAYEQYF. For the CDR3, the DNA is TGTGCCAGCAGCTACAGGGCCTACGAGCAGTACTTC.

The table lists this clonotype with many counts. This chain uses TRBV29-1 with TRBJ2-3, with 7 bases fitting TRBD1. This CDR3 has 15 amino acids. The J segment lost 4 bases and the V segment lost 3 bases, leaving 10 bases of the junction unmatched. From germline, CDR1 is SQVTM and CDR2 ANQGSEA. In DNA form, the CDR3 reads TGCAGCGTTGACCCCCGGGACAGCTTAGCAGATACGCAGTATTTT. Its translation: CSVDPRDSLADTQYF.

Turning to this clonotype: A single base separates this from a much larger clone, so it may be a read error. V is TRBV29-1 and J is TRBJ2-2, with D tentatively TRBD2 (5 bases). V lost 4 bases to trimming and J lost 3 bases, with 12 bases between them. The CDR3 extends over 14 amino acids. Germline CDR1 and CDR2: SQVTM and ANQGSEA. In DNA form, the CDR3 reads TGCAGCGTTGCCGTGAGAGGGTACACCGGGGAGCTGTTTTTT. Amino acid sequence: CSVAVRGYTGELFF.

In its sample, this clonotype was seen many times. The rearrangement joins TRBV28 to TRBJ2-1; TRBD2 matches 12 bases. Trimming at V came to 3 bases and at J to 8 bases, leaving 8 bases not matched to a gene. The V gene's germline CDR1 is MDHEN and CDR2 SYDVKM. The CDR3 is 16 residues long. The CDR3 DNA reads TGTGCCAGCAGTTTGGTCCTAGCGGGGGGGGGCGATGAGCAGTTCTTC. Residues: CASSLVLAGGGDEQFF.

This clonotype has a count of ten or more. This chain connects TRBV6-1 to TRBJ2-3; D possibly uses TRBD1 or TRBD2 (6 bases each). V lost 7 bases and J 10 bases, leaving 18 bases between the germline ends. The CDR3 spans 13 residues. From germline, CDR1 is MNHNS and CDR2 SASEGT. Written as DNA, the CDR3 is TGTGCCAGCACCCCAAAGGGGGAGGATGCGCAGTATTTT. Translated: CASTPKGEDAQYF.

The sample holds a few counts of this clonotype. The chain links TRBV6-5 to TRBJ2-7; 10 bases align to TRBD2. The CDR3 runs 15 residues. V lost 6 bases and J lost 1; bases outside the gene matches: 6. Germline V gives CDR1 MNHEY, CDR2 SVGAGI. Here the CDR3 reads CASRLTSGPSYEQYF. CDR3 nucleotide sequence: TGTGCCAGCAGACTGACTAGCGGGCCGTCCTACGAGCAGTACTTC.

This chain joins TRBV20-1 and TRBJ1-2; 8 nucleotides agree with TRBD1. V trimming: 1 base; J trimming: 6 bases; junction bases outside the gene matches: 7. The CDR3 is 14 amino acids. Germline CDR1 DFQATT, CDR2 SNEGSKA (reference sequence). The chain's CDR3 is CSARAVDRGHGYTF. The CDR3 DNA sequence: TGCAGTGCTAGAGCGGTCGACAGGGGCCATGGCTACACCTTC.

The CDR3 here is CASSLISDYLSYNEQFF. The CDR3 region has the DNA TGCGCCAGCAGCTTGATTAGTGACTACTTGTCCTACAATGAGCAGTTCTTC. The rearrangement uses TRBV5-1 and TRBJ2-1, with D perhaps matching TRBD2 (5 bases). Trimming shortened V by 1 base and J by 1 base, and 15 bases separated the two germline ends. The length of the CDR3 is 17 residues. CDR1 and CDR2 from the germline V gene are SGHRS and YFSETQ. Variable domain in full (rest from reference TRBV5-1 and TRBJ2-1): KAGVTQTPRYLIKTRGQQVTLSCSPISGHRSVSWYQQTPGQGLQFLFEYFSETQRNKGNFPGRFSGRQFSNSRSEMNVSTLELGDSALYLCASSLISDYLSYNEQFFGPGTRLTVL.

This clonotype was seen a handful of times. The chain has TRBV29-1 and TRBJ1-2; 7 positions match TRBD1. Losses at the gene ends were 1 base for V and 12 bases for J; bases not matched to a gene: 5. Germline V CDR1 and CDR2: SQVTM, ANQGSEA. The CDR3 has 11 residues. CDR3 sequence: CSVEGDRPNTF. The CDR3 DNA is TGCAGCGTTGAAGGGGACAGACCGAACACCTTC.

This clonotype was found many times. The genes are TRBV4-2 and TRBJ2-4; D is undetermined. V dropped 0 bases and J dropped 10 bases, with 10 bases sitting between them. CDR1 and CDR2 from the germline V gene are LGHNA and YNFKEQ. The CDR3 runs to 13 residues. The DNA for the CDR3 is TGTGCCAGCAGCCAAGATCAGGAGACTATTCAGTACTTC. This codes for CASSQDQETIQYF.

This clonotype was seen ten or more times. The V and J genes are TRBV28 and TRBJ2-2; D is unresolved. The V gene's germline CDR1 is MDHEN and CDR2 SYDVKM. The CDR3 contains 16 residues. The V end lost 3 bases, the J end lost 0 bases, and 11 bases lay between the germline ends. The CDR3 DNA follows: TGTGCCAGCAGTTTGGTTGGCAGAGCGAACACCGGGGAGCTGTTTTTT. Amino acids: CASSLVGRANTGELFF.

The sample holds many counts of this clonotype. The CDR3 region has the DNA TGTGCCAGCAGCTTAGCAGGACAACGGCCAGATACGCAGTATTTT. Its protein product is CASSLAGQRPDTQYF. This rearrangement joins TRBV7-2 to TRBJ2-3, with a tentative D call TRBD1 (5 bases). Germline loops: CDR1 SGHTA, CDR2 FQGNSA. The CDR3 contains 15 residues. V gave up 0 bases and J gave up 4 bases, with 11 bases separating them.